One sample yielded the 28 T cell receptor beta chains listed below, sequenced in a study of T cells after yellow fever vaccination. TCRdb itself ran the 5' RACE reads through MiXCR, one entry per CDR3 protein. The repertoire consists of roughly 340,000 distinct CDR3 sequences, with 3.5% to 4.5% occurring once and the leading ten covering 24%. The starting material was PBMCs, obtained 5 days after the yellow fever booster vaccination. The receptors were sampled from a man aged 18 to 29 who received the YFV17D yellow fever vaccine.

Only a few counts were recorded for this clonotype. CDR3 nucleotide sequence: TGTGCCAGCAGCTTAGTGCCGGCCCCATTTGTCACCGGGGAGCTGTTTTTT. Translation: CASSLVPAPFVTGELFF. The chain recombines TRBV7-9 with TRBJ2-2; D gene ambiguous. The CDR3 runs to 17 residues. Trimming removed 1 base at V and 4 bases at J, with 16 bases between. Germline V CDR1 and CDR2: SEHNR, FQNEAQ (reference sequence).

The genes are TRBV5-4 and TRBJ1-1; a possible D gene is TRBD1 (6 bases). Germline V gene data show CDR1 as SGHNT and CDR2 as YYREEE (reference sequence). Deletions cut 0 bases from V and 2 bases from J, with 14 bases between. The CDR3 loop spans 16 amino acids. The DNA of the CDR3 is TGTGCCAGCAGCTTGGGTAAGACAGGCCCTAACACTGAAGCTTTCTTT. Protein: CASSLGKTGPNTEAFF.

Only a few counts were recorded for this clonotype. The genes are TRBV20-1 and TRBJ2-3, with 12 nucleotides matching TRBD2. CDR1 and CDR2 (germline): DFQATT, SNEGSKA (reference sequence). Trimming took 1 base from V and 10 from J; bases not matched to a gene: 12. The CDR3 is 16 residues long. This CDR3 reads CSARVWRLAGEESQYF. DNA for the CDR3: TGCAGTGCTAGAGTGTGGAGACTAGCGGGGGAGGAATCGCAGTATTTT.

In its sample, this clonotype was seen many times. The genes are TRBV18 and TRBJ2-7, with D uncertain. The germline V gene encodes CDR1 KGHSH and CDR2 LQKENI. V gave up 0 bases and J gave up 0 bases, with 6 bases separating them. The CDR3 has 14 amino acids. The CDR3 spells CASSPPTGSYEQYF. The CDR3 bases are TGTGCCAGCTCACCACCGACGGGCTCCTACGAGCAGTACTTC.

In its sample, this clonotype was seen a few times. V usage is TRBV21-1 and J usage is TRBJ2-1. TRBV21-1 is annotated as a pseudogene. The CDR3 has 19 residues. The CDR3 DNA reads as TGTGCCACCCCGAGATTTTTTAACAGCCGATGGGTTTTCTACAATGAGCAGTTCTTC. Translating it yields CATPRFFNSRWVFYNEQFF.

This clonotype came up many times. The chain couples TRBV4-3 to TRBJ1-6; unclear D gene. With 0 bases removed from V and 9 bases from J, the gap between germline ends came to 15 bases. This CDR3 is 16 amino acids long. The germline CDR1 and CDR2 sequences are LGHNA and YSLEER. The CDR3 nucleotides read TGCGCCAGCAGCCAAGATCTGAGGACCGACGGTTCACCCCTCCACTTT. As protein: CASSQDLRTDGSPLHF.

This clonotype appeared a few times. The chain employs TRBV3-1 and TRBJ2-5, with D unclear. V shed 0 bases and J shed 7 bases, with 9 bases lying between them. This CDR3 comprises 13 residues. Germline V gene sequence: CDR1 LGHDT, CDR2 YNNKEL (reference sequence). For the CDR3, the DNA is TGTGCCAGCAGCCAAGAAAACAGTGGGACCCAGTACTTC. This codes for CASSQENSGTQYF.

This clonotype appeared a few times. V is TRBV9 and J is TRBJ1-6, with D possibly matching TRBD1 (6 bases). Trimming shortened V by 1 base and J by 7 bases, and 18 bases separated the two germline ends. The CDR3 extends over 17 amino acids. Germline values: CDR1 SGDLS, CDR2 YYNGEE. The chain's CDR3 is CASSVNLGASLNSPLHF. The CDR3 DNA reads as TGTGCCAGCAGCGTAAATCTGGGGGCGAGTCTGAATTCACCCCTCCACTTT.

Ten or more counts support this clonotype. V usage is TRBV12-3 or TRBV12-4 and J usage is TRBJ2-1; D ambiguous. This CDR3 region has 12 residues. V lost 4 bases to trimming and J lost 10 bases, with 11 bases between them. The CDR3 sequence: CASSSRPGEQFF. The CDR3 coding sequence is TGTGCCAGCAGTTCTCGACCCGGAGAGCAGTTCTTC.

The chain links TRBV20-1 to TRBJ1-6, with D perhaps TRBD1 (6 bases). This CDR3 has 12 amino acids. Trimming stripped 4 bases from V and 6 bases from J, with 7 bases between. CDR1 and CDR2 (germline): DFQATT, SNEGSKA (reference sequence). The CDR3 DNA is TGCAGTGCTACGGACAGTAATTCACCCCTCCACTTT. It yields the protein CSATDSNSPLHF.

This clonotype was observed at least ten times. This chain connects TRBV20-1 to TRBJ2-5; the D gene could be TRBD1 or TRBD2 (6 bases each). V was shortened by 1 base and J by 4 bases, with 10 bases between the two germline ends. CDR1 is DFQATT, CDR2 SNEGSKA, per germline (reference sequence). This CDR3 has 13 residues. CDR3 region: CSARGGAGETQYF. CDR3 sequence (DNA): TGCAGTGCTAGAGGGGGGGCGGGAGAGACCCAGTACTTC.

This clonotype was observed a handful of times. This chain connects TRBV4-2 to TRBJ1-4; D remains ambiguous. Germline V CDR1 and CDR2: LGHNA, YNFKEQ. With 1 base removed from V and 7 bases from J, the gap between germline ends came to 13 bases. This CDR3 is 15 amino acids long. The CDR3 DNA sequence: TGTGCCAGCAGCCAAGCGGTGGGAGGTGGTGAAAAACTGTTTTTT. Its protein product is CASSQAVGGGEKLFF.

The chain is built from TRBV25-1 and TRBJ1-1; 7 bases fit TRBD1. Germline V lookup: CDR1 MGHDK, CDR2 SYGVNS. This CDR3 has 14 amino acids. With 2 bases clipped from V and 7 bases from J, the junction kept 7 bases outside the gene matches. Written as DNA, the CDR3 is TGTGCCAGCAGTGAACCCGGGACAGATAATGAAGCTTTCTTT. Its protein product is CASSEPGTDNEAFF. The full variable domain, rest sourced from reference TRBV25-1 and TRBJ1-1, is EADIYQTPRYLVIGTGKKITLECSQTMGHDKMYWYQQDPGMELHLIHYSYGVNSTEKGDLSSESTVSRIRTEHFPLTLESARPSHTSQYLCASSEPGTDNEAFFGQGTRLTVV.

This clonotype was picked up a small number of times. The chain uses TRBV7-8 and TRBJ2-1, with TRBD1 identical over 9 bases. With V trimmed by 3 bases and J by 7 bases, 7 bases remained unmatched. The CDR3 sequence is 15 residues long. Germline-derived CDR1 and CDR2 are SGHVS and FQNEAQ. The CDR3 here is CASSFGTGFGNEQFF. The CDR3 bases are TGTGCCAGCAGCTTCGGGACAGGGTTTGGGAATGAGCAGTTCTTC.

This clonotype has a handful of counts. The CDR3 coding sequence is TGTGCCAGCAGAGCGACCCGGTTACGAAACACAGATACGCAGTATTTT. It translates to CASRATRLRNTDTQYF. The genes are TRBV7-9 and TRBJ2-3, with unresolved D. Germline values: CDR1 SEHNR, CDR2 FQNEAQ (reference sequence). The V and J ends lost 6 bases and 2 bases respectively, with 18 bases between them. The length of the CDR3 is 16 residues.

The chain carries TRBV5-5 and TRBJ2-3; TRBD1 matches 8 bases. V gave up 3 bases and J gave up 0 bases; unmatched junction bases: 6. The CDR3 loop spans 16 amino acids. CDR1 is SGHKS and CDR2 is YYEKEE in the germline V gene (reference sequence). CDR3 DNA: TGTGCCAGCAGCTACACCGGGACAGGAAGCACAGATACGCAGTATTTT. The encoded protein is CASSYTGTGSTDTQYF. The full variable domain, rest sourced from reference TRBV5-5 and TRBJ2-3, is DAGVTQSPTHLIKTRGQQVTLRCSPISGHKSVSWYQQVLGQGPQFIFQYYEKEERGRGNFPDRFSARQFPNYSSELNVNALLLGDSALYLCASSYTGTGSTDTQYFGPGTRLTVL.

This clonotype has a count of ten or more. V is TRBV9 and J is TRBJ2-1; 13 bases line up with TRBD2. The junction had 7 bases not matched to a gene; V was cut back by 0 bases and J by 7 bases. The CDR3 has 17 residues. CDR1 SGDLS and CDR2 YYNGEE come from the germline V gene. The CDR3 nucleotides read TGTGCCAGCAGCGTAGTAACTAGCGGGGGGGCCGGGAATGAGCAGTTCTTC. This gives the protein CASSVVTSGGAGNEQFF.

Only a few counts were recorded for this clonotype. The CDR3 spells CASSSQQSFGYTF. In DNA, the CDR3 is TGTGCCAGCAGTTCTCAGCAGTCTTTTGGCTACACCTTC. The chain couples TRBV6-5 to TRBJ1-2; D is unclear. This CDR3 contains 13 residues. Looked up from germline, CDR1 is MNHEY and CDR2 is SVGAGI. V was cut by 4 bases and J by 7 bases, with 13 bases left in between.

The J gene is TRBJ2-5, the V gene TRBV7-9, with unresolved D. Germline V CDR1 and CDR2: SEHNR, FQNEAQ (reference sequence). V lost 1 base and J 2 bases, leaving 14 bases between the germline ends. CDR3 length: 16 residues. The chain's CDR3 is CASSLGGGQQQETQYF. The CDR3 DNA sequence: TGTGCCAGCAGCTTAGGAGGTGGTCAGCAGCAAGAGACCCAGTACTTC.

There are a few counts of this clonotype. V and J are TRBV12-3 or TRBV12-4 and TRBJ2-5; possibly TRBD2 for D (7 bases). The CDR3 runs to 16 residues. Trimming removed 5 bases from V and 0 bases from J, with 16 bases in between. The CDR3 DNA reads TGTGCCAGCAGTCCGGGGGGCAGAAAACACCAAGAGACCCAGTACTTC. This translates into CASSPGGRKHQETQYF.

This clonotype was counted ten times or more. The rearrangement links TRBV7-8 to TRBJ2-7; tentative D call: TRBD1 (8 bases). Germline-derived CDR1 and CDR2 are SGHVS and FQNEAQ. V gave up 1 base and J gave up 6 bases, with 16 bases separating them. The CDR3 spans 15 residues. The CDR3 is CASSLGRGRGSEQYV. The CDR3 DNA reads TGTGCCAGCAGCTTAGGCAGGGGGCGCGGGAGCGAGCAGTACGTC.

This clonotype was found a few times. This chain connects TRBV5-5 to TRBJ2-3; D remains unclear. The CDR3 is 15 residues long. The germline V gene encodes CDR1 SGHKS and CDR2 YYEKEE (reference sequence). Trimming pared 0 bases from V and 2 bases from J, leaving 10 bases between. The CDR3 sequence is CASSLVGRLTDTQYF. In nucleotides, the CDR3 is TGTGCCAGCAGCTTGGTGGGCAGACTCACAGATACGCAGTATTTT.

A few counts support this clonotype. V usage is TRBV12-3 or TRBV12-4 and J usage is TRBJ2-5; D may be TRBD2 (6 bases). Between the trimmed V and J ends, which lost 4 bases and 6 bases, there was a span of 18 bases. The CDR3 totals 15 residues. The CDR3 reads CASSSRDSLRKTQYF. Here the CDR3 DNA reads TGTGCCAGCAGTTCCCGGGACTCGCTAAGGAAGACCCAGTACTTC.

This clonotype was recorded a few times. This sequence joins TRBV19 and TRBJ2-7; weak D call: TRBD2 (7 bases). CDR1 and CDR2 from the germline V gene are LNHDA and SQIVND (reference sequence). Trimming shortened V by 5 bases and J by 8 bases, and 16 bases separated the two germline ends. The length of the CDR3 is 13 residues. CDR3 bases: TGTGCCAGTAGTCCGCGAACGGGGGGCCAGCAGTACGTC. Translation: CASSPRTGGQQYV.

The chain employs TRBV12-3 or TRBV12-4 and TRBJ2-1; tentatively, D is TRBD1 or TRBD2 (5 bases each). This CDR3 has 13 residues. V lost 9 bases to trimming and J lost 10 bases, with 19 bases between them. This chain's CDR3 is CASTLGARDEQFF. The CDR3 DNA follows: TGTGCCAGTACACTAGGGGCCCGGGACGAGCAGTTCTTC.

The rearrangement joins TRBV4-1 to TRBJ1-1, with no clear D. The CDR3 has 16 amino acids. The germline CDR1 and CDR2 sequences are MGHRA and YSYEKL. Trimming took 3 bases from V and 0 from J, leaving 14 bases between them. Here the CDR3 reads CASSQREMAMNTEAFF. CDR3 DNA sequence: TGCGCCAGCAGCCAGCGTGAAATGGCAATGAACACTGAAGCTTTCTTT.

The sample holds a few counts of this clonotype. The gene calls are TRBV6-5 and TRBJ1-2; D possibly corresponds to TRBD1 (5 bases). V lost 7 bases and J 3 bases, leaving 15 bases between the germline ends. This CDR3 spans 14 amino acids. Germline V gene sequence: CDR1 MNHEY, CDR2 SVGAGI. As DNA, the CDR3 is TGTGCCAGCACCCGGGGGAGCGTTTACTATGGCTACACCTTC. Amino acid sequence: CASTRGSVYYGYTF.

In this sample, this clonotype turned up many times. The chain uses TRBV11-2 and TRBJ2-1; either TRBD1 or TRBD2 may supply D (5 bases each). Per the germline V gene, CDR1 is SGHAT and CDR2 is FQNNGV. The CDR3 spans 14 residues. Trimming stripped 5 bases from V and 10 bases from J, with 18 bases between. The CDR3 sequence: CASSEGLQGNEQFF. The CDR3 DNA reads as TGTGCCAGCAGCGAGGGCCTCCAGGGCAACGAGCAGTTCTTC.